This T cell receptor beta chain was identified in a study of OX40 agonist ivuxolimab in advanced cancers. Study summary: Intravenous ivuxolimab at 0.01 to 10 mg/kg was given to patients every 2 weeks.

TCRdb keeps only in-frame clones here, not all; method: immunoSEQ multiplex PCR. This sample has 64,000 or so clones, with approximately 83% found just once. To note about this clone: Antigen specificity is unknown.

Findings of the study overall: CD8+ T cells showed, on average, more clonal expansion than CD4+ cells. Antigen specificity remained undetermined for the expanded peripheral T cells.

The sequence was collected from an adult with an advanced solid tumor such as melanoma, head and neck, liver or kidney cancer. The sequencing here drew on CD4+ or CD8+ T cells sorted from blood, taken in a trial of the OX40 agonist ivuxolimab.

The CDR3 nucleotides are TGTGCCAGCAGCGTGAGGACAGGCTCCTACGAGCAGTACTTC. Protein product: CASSVRTGSYEQYF. The genes are TRBV9 and TRBJ2-7; 7 nucleotides match TRBD1. The V segment lost 2 bases and the J segment 0 bases; nucleotides outside the gene matches: 2. Germline assignment: CDR1 SGDLS and CDR2 YYNGEE. The length of the CDR3 is 14 residues.